The 24 T cell receptor beta chains below were found in one sample sequenced in a study of T-cell reconstitution after alpha-beta-depleted transplantation in children. Preparation of the TCRbeta library was carried out with unique molecular identifiers. One entry per CDR3 protein results from TCRdb running MiXCR on the PCR reads. The table shows about 590,000 distinct CDR3 sequences, with roughly 13% occurring only once. The sample consisted of PBMCs, mostly from graft donor cells, taken 360 days after TCRalphabeta/CD19-depleted stem cell transplant. These receptors all come from a male patient under 18 who had a stem cell transplant for acute myeloid leukemia, so the T cells may come from the graft donor.

In this sample, this clonotype turned up many times. The rearrangement joins TRBV29-1 to TRBJ2-7; no definite D call. The ends were cut back, 7 bases at V and 5 bases at J, with 9 bases in the middle. Germline V lookup: CDR1 SQVTM, CDR2 ANQGSEA. This CDR3 is built from 10 residues. The CDR3 loop is CSGKDDEQYF. The CDR3 coding sequence is TGCAGCGGTAAGGATGACGAGCAGTACTTC.

This clonotype was detected a few times. This chain connects TRBV27 to TRBJ2-2, with 7 bases lining up with TRBD2. Germline assignment: CDR1 MNHEY and CDR2 SMNVEV (reference sequence). The V gene end was trimmed by 2 bases and the J gene end by 1 base; junction bases not matched to a gene: 4. The CDR3 is made up of 16 amino acids. CDR3 nucleotides: TGTGCCAGCAGTTTACAAGCGGGGTTGAACACCGGGGAGCTGTTTTTT. As protein: CASSLQAGLNTGELFF.

This clonotype was recorded a few times. This chain joins TRBV5-1 and TRBJ2-7; D remains unclear. Trimming took off 4 bases at V and 2 bases at J, with 16 bases between the two ends. CDR1 and CDR2 from the germline V gene are SGHRS and YFSETQ. CDR3 length: 15 amino acids. The CDR3 loop is CASSRDKVPTYEQYF. CDR3 in DNA: TGCGCCAGCAGCCGAGACAAAGTACCTACCTACGAGCAGTACTTC.

V usage is TRBV7-3 and J usage is TRBJ1-1; tentative D call: TRBD1 (6 bases). The CDR3 is 17 amino acids. Germline V gene data show CDR1 as SGHTA and CDR2 as FQGTGA. The V gene lost 1 base and the J gene lost 5 bases, with 20 bases spanning the gap. The CDR3 coding sequence is TGTGCCAGCAGCTTAATCCCTCGGGGGGGCGGCGATACTGAAGCTTTCTTT. Protein sequence: CASSLIPRGGGDTEAFF. The variable domain in full, with the rest retrieved from reference TRBV7-3 and TRBJ1-1, is GAGVSQTPSNKVTEKGKYVELRCDPISGHTALYWYRQSLGQGPEFLIYFQGTGAADDSGLPNDRFFAVRPEGSVSTLKIQRTERGDSAVYLCASSLIPRGGGDTEAFFGQGTRLTVV.

This clonotype occurred a few times. This chain links TRBV5-1 with TRBJ2-7; perhaps TRBD2 as D (5 bases). V shed 0 bases and J shed 0 bases, with 13 bases lying between them. The CDR3 length is 16 residues. Germline loops: CDR1 SGHRS, CDR2 YFSETQ. The CDR3 bases are TGCGCCAGCAGCTTGGCCGTGGGAGTAAGCTCCTACGAGCAGTACTTC. This translates into CASSLAVGVSSYEQYF.

This clonotype has a handful of counts. The V gene is TRBV15, the J gene TRBJ2-7; D gene ambiguous. Trimming stripped 2 bases from V and 7 bases from J, with 15 bases between. The length of the CDR3 is 14 residues. Germline CDR1 LNHNV, CDR2 YYDKDF (reference sequence). In nucleotides, the CDR3 is TGTGCCACCAGCAGACCCGGCTACGGCTGGGAGCAGTACTTC. Its protein product is CATSRPGYGWEQYF. Together with reference TRBV15 and TRBJ2-7, the CDR3 gives the full variable domain: DAMVIQNPRYQVTQFGKPVTLSCSQTLNHNVMYWYQQKSSQAPKLLFHYYDKDFNNEADTPDNFQSRRPNTSFCFLDIRSPGLGDTAMYLCATSRPGYGWEQYFGPGTRLTVT.

The CDR3 region has the DNA TGTGCCAGCAGTCAACGCCGGGACAGGGGACAAGAGACCCAGTACTTC. Translating it yields CASSQRRDRGQETQYF. J is TRBJ2-5 and V is TRBV12-3 or TRBV12-4; TRBD1 agrees at 10 bases. The CDR3 has 16 residues. V gave up 5 bases and J gave up 2 bases; unmatched junction bases: 8.

The gene calls are TRBV29-1 and TRBJ2-4; perhaps TRBD1 as D (6 bases). The germline V gene encodes CDR1 SQVTM and CDR2 ANQGSEA. Trimming took 6 bases from V and 1 from J, leaving 13 bases between them. CDR3 size: 14 residues. The CDR3 sequence: CSVGAGKAKNIQYF. In DNA, the CDR3 is TGCAGCGTGGGGGCAGGGAAGGCCAAAAACATTCAGTACTTC.

Notes on this clonotype: The junction departs from the called germline gene at one end, perhaps through a read error. CDR3 amino acids: CASSPTGVESQYF. In DNA, the CDR3 is TGTGCCAGCAGCCCTACAGGGGTCGAGAGCCAGTACTTC. The V and J genes are TRBV7-3 and TRBJ2-5; 7 positions agree with TRBD1. CDR3 size: 13 residues. CDR1 SGHTA and CDR2 FQGTGA come from the germline V gene.

The gene calls are TRBV4-2 and TRBJ2-1, with 8 bases that match TRBD2. V was pared by 2 bases and J by 2 bases, with 5 bases of the junction left unmatched. CDR3 length equals 16 residues. Germline lookup yields CDR1 LGHNA and CDR2 YNFKEQ. CDR3 coding DNA: TGTGCCAGCAGCCAAACTAGCGGTGGGCCCTACAATGAGCAGTTCTTC. This gives the protein CASSQTSGGPYNEQFF.

This clonotype was picked up a small number of times. V usage is TRBV9 and J usage is TRBJ2-2; perhaps TRBD2 as D (6 bases). The CDR3 covers 14 residues. Germline V gene sequence: CDR1 SGDLS, CDR2 YYNGEE. V was cut by 3 bases and J by 6 bases, with 12 bases left in between. The CDR3 DNA reads TGTGCCAGCAGCGCAGGGACGGGGGCCGGGGAGCTGTTTTTT. This gives the protein CASSAGTGAGELFF.

This clonotype was detected many times. The V and J genes are TRBV28 and TRBJ1-6, with TRBD1 identical over 7 bases. With V trimmed by 5 bases and J by 6 bases, 7 bases remained unmatched. Germline assignment: CDR1 MDHEN and CDR2 SYDVKM. CDR3 length equals 15 residues. For the CDR3, the DNA is TGTGCCAGCAGTCCCGCGGGGACAGTTAATTCACCCCTCCACTTT. Translation gives CASSPAGTVNSPLHF.

The chain recombines TRBV2 with TRBJ2-7; no clear D. With 6 bases removed from V and 4 bases from J, the gap between germline ends came to 10 bases. The CDR3 sequence is 12 residues long. CDR1 SNHLY and CDR2 FYNNEI come from the germline V gene. The CDR3 sequence is CASRIGIYEQYF. In DNA form, the CDR3 reads TGTGCCAGCAGGATAGGCATATACGAGCAGTACTTC.

J is TRBJ2-1 and V is TRBV7-6, with 9 bases matching TRBD1. CDR1 and CDR2 (germline): SGHVS, FNYEAQ. The V gene end was trimmed by 4 bases and the J gene end by 6 bases; junction bases not matched to a gene: 4. This CDR3 has 14 residues. CDR3 sequence (DNA): TGTGCCAGCAGCTCGGGACAGGGCACCAATGAGCAGTTCTTC. Protein product: CASSSGQGTNEQFF.

This clonotype was observed a few times. The CDR3 region is CASSPTNRGFYNEQFF. The CDR3 nucleotides are TGTGCCAGCAGCCCAACCAACAGGGGCTTTTACAATGAGCAGTTCTTC. This rearrangement joins TRBV7-2 to TRBJ2-1, with 7 bases that match TRBD1. V was pared by 5 bases and J by 4 bases, with 11 bases of the junction left unmatched. The CDR3 totals 16 residues. The V gene's germline CDR1 is SGHTA and CDR2 FQGNSA.

The V gene is TRBV20-1, the J gene TRBJ2-7; 13 positions match TRBD2. CDR1 and CDR2 (germline): DFQATT, SNEGSKA (reference sequence). CDR3 size: 16 residues. J was trimmed by 4 bases and V by 1 base; bases with no gene match: 7. In DNA form, the CDR3 reads TGCAGTGCTAGAGTGAGGACTAGCGGGAGCTTATACGAGCAGTACTTC. It translates to CSARVRTSGSLYEQYF.

This clonotype was found many times. This chain links TRBV5-1 with TRBJ2-2; TRBD2 aligns across 8 bases. This CDR3 is built from 16 residues. The germline V gene encodes CDR1 SGHRS and CDR2 YFSETQ. Trimming took 0 bases from V and 1 from J; bases not matched to a gene: 2. The CDR3 nucleotides are TGCGCCAGCAGCTTGGCCAGCGGGAGGAACACCGGGGAGCTGTTTTTT. Protein product: CASSLASGRNTGELFF.

The chain recombines TRBV27 with TRBJ2-1; D may correspond to TRBD1 or TRBD2 (6 bases each). Germline CDR1 is MNHEY and CDR2 is SMNVEV (reference sequence). CDR3 length: 14 amino acids. V shed 2 bases and J shed 7 bases, with 12 bases lying between them. This chain's CDR3 is CASSLNPGANEQFF. CDR3 bases: TGTGCCAGCAGTTTAAACCCGGGGGCGAATGAGCAGTTCTTC.

Comment on this clonotype: Since a much larger clone is just one base distant, this may be a read error. This sequence joins TRBV28 and TRBJ2-1; 14 bases are a match to TRBD2. The germline gives CDR1 MDHEN, CDR2 SYDVKM. V shed 5 bases, J shed 8 bases, and the junction held 8 bases outside the gene matches. The CDR3 has 16 amino acids. The CDR3: CASSTRRLAGGDEQFF. CDR3 DNA: TGTGCCAGCAGTACCCGGCGACTAGCGGGGGGGGATGAGCAGTTCTTC.

This rearrangement joins TRBV27 to TRBJ2-5; 10 nucleotides align to TRBD2. Germline loops: CDR1 MNHEY, CDR2 SMNVEV (reference sequence). The CDR3 runs 16 residues. J gave up 4 bases and V 5 bases, and 10 bases lay outside the gene matches. The CDR3 nucleotides are TGTGCCAGCAGTCACACTCTAGCGGGAGCGGGAGAGACCCAGTACTTC. Translating gives CASSHTLAGAGETQYF.

This clonotype turned up a few times. This sequence joins TRBV5-6 and TRBJ2-7; possibly TRBD2 for D (5 bases). Trimming removed 1 base at V and 8 bases at J, with 13 bases between. The CDR3 is 13 amino acids. Germline CDR1 SGHDT, CDR2 YYEEEE. CDR3 nucleotides: TGTGCCAGCAGCTTGATCGAGACCGGGAAGCAGTACTTC. It is translated as CASSLIETGKQYF.

This clonotype was seen repeatedly, ten times or more. The CDR3 DNA sequence: TGTGCCAGCAGCACCTATGCGGGGTATACGCAGTATTTT. It encodes CASSTYAGYTQYF. The rearrangement joins TRBV7-3 to TRBJ2-3, with D tentatively TRBD2 (6 bases). The CDR3 covers 13 residues. From germline, CDR1 is SGHTA and CDR2 FQGTGA. V was pared by 5 bases and J by 7 bases, with 13 bases between.

This clonotype was picked up a small number of times. The gene calls are TRBV3-1 and TRBJ2-1; 11 nucleotides line up with TRBD2. Per the germline V gene, CDR1 is LGHDT and CDR2 is YNNKEL (reference sequence). The CDR3 is made up of 17 amino acids. Trimming at V came to 4 bases and at J to 7 bases, leaving 12 bases not matched to a gene. The CDR3 DNA reads as TGTGCCAGCAGCCGTCGCTCCACTAGCGGGAGCTTGAATGAGCAGTTCTTC. Protein product: CASSRRSTSGSLNEQFF.

The rearrangement uses TRBV15 and TRBJ2-1; 11 bases map to TRBD2. There are 20 residues in the CDR3. Germline values: CDR1 LNHNV, CDR2 YYDKDF (reference sequence). V shed 6 bases, J shed 7 bases, and the junction held 23 bases outside the gene matches. CDR3 loop: CATRKMGKLAGDLYGNEQFF. The CDR3 DNA sequence: TGTGCCACCAGGAAAATGGGAAAACTAGCGGGAGATTTATATGGGAATGAGCAGTTCTTC.